This T cell receptor beta chain appears in the sequencing data of a study of cytomegalovirus exposure and HLA in healthy donors. V lost 2 bases and J lost 0, with 8 bases in between. CDR1 is SGHTA, CDR2 FQGTGA, per germline. CDR3 size: 16 residues. Researchers ran the PCR with 60 Vbeta and 13 Jbeta primers. TCRdb keeps only in-frame clones here, not all; method: immunoSEQ multiplex PCR. Of approximately 130,000 clones listed, 70% to 85% are singletons. Study-level findings and limits: A few CMV-associated chains proved CMV antigen-specific in vitro.

A word on this clone: What it binds is not known.

The sequenced material came from PBMCs. This sequence was found in a woman aged 55-69 years in good health and CMV-seropositive. The rearrangement uses TRBV7-3 and TRBJ1-6; D not resolved. CDR3: CASSLAWSSYNSPLHF. CDR3 nucleotides: TGTGCCAGCAGCTTAGCCTGGAGCTCCTATAATTCACCCCTCCACTTT.